The entry below gives a single T cell receptor beta chain sequence along with its context. Clinical history as reported by participants underpinned cohort assignment. Donors in Cohort 3 who had recovered were those with two negative PCRs, healthcare professional clearance, or resolution of their symptoms. CDR3 length: 17 amino acids. The germline V gene has CDR1 MDHEN and CDR2 SYDVKM. J was trimmed by 8 bases and V by 3 bases; bases with no gene match: 8. The sample is drawn from a study of blood T cell repertoires in COVID-19. Study in general: The United States, Italy and Spain supplied acute and convalescent COVID-19 samples.

In the original analysis: Reference gene primers were amplified, and this amplification served to estimate nucleated cell counts. The repertoire was sequenced with immunoSEQ multiplex PCR; TCRdb's copy has only in-frame clones and lacks some. V and J calls plus clone size are reproduced from that table; the DNA served to infer D and trimming. The sample consists of under 200,000 clones, approximately 84% of them appearing once. This receptor was obtained from a woman between 50 and 59 years old who had recovered from COVID-19. Sequencing was carried out using PBMCs or T cells enriched from blood (not recorded which). The V gene is TRBV28, the J gene TRBJ1-6, with 12 bases that match TRBD1. CDR3 loop: CASSFYGTGGFHSPLHF. CDR3 in DNA: TGTGCCAGCAGTTTTTACGGGACAGGGGGCTTCCATTCACCCCTCCACTTT.